In its sample, the clone carrying this TCR beta chain was seen many times. This record belongs to a study of T cells after yellow fever vaccination. The V end lost 2 bases, the J end lost 0 bases, and 16 bases lay between the germline ends. Germline V gene lookup returns CDR1 MNHNS and CDR2 SASEGT. The CDR3 has 17 residues. The authors made TCR cDNA by 5'RACE template switching, adding a universal primer site and UMIs. From the 5' RACE reads, TCRdb called clonotypes with MiXCR, one entry per CDR3 protein. Among about 340,000 distinct CDR3 sequences, 3% to 4.5% were seen once, and the ten largest hold roughly 24%.

The J gene is TRBJ1-1, the V gene TRBV6-1; D unclear. This TCR was sampled from a man aged 18 to 35 who received the YFV17D yellow fever vaccine. Sequencing used PBMCs, obtained 5 days after the yellow fever booster vaccination. CDR3 in DNA: TGTGCCAGCAGTGAATTTTGGCCCAAAGGGTTGAACACTGAAGCTTTCTTT. Its protein is CASSEFWPKGLNTEAFF.